This T cell receptor (beta chain) was identified during a study of prognosis after radiotherapy for stage I lung cancer. The wider study: Patients (around 13 men, more than 5 women) were aged roughly 53 to 90, median about 70 years. Among the patients, several developed distant metastases after radiotherapy at a median of approximately 7 months, and approximately 15 showed no significant progression. The tumor diagnosis was squamous cell carcinoma for seven patients and adenocarcinoma for about a dozen.

From genomic DNA, two-round multiplex PCR was used to amplify TCR beta CDR3. Used in first-round PCR were primers specific to each TRBV and TRBJ gene. TCRdb used MiXCR to reprocess the multiplex PCR reads, holding one entry per CDR3 protein. The sample gives more than 30,000 distinct CDR3 sequences, around 40% of which show up once; approximately 15% is in the top ten. A word on this clonotype: A far bigger clonotype differs at one base, so this is likely a read error.

CDR1 is MNHEY and CDR2 is SVGAGI in the germline V gene. CDR3 size: 16 residues. The authors drew around 6.2 milliliters of peripheral blood at each of two time points. The J gene is TRBJ1-5, the V gene TRBV6-5, with 8 nucleotides matching TRBD1. Sequenced here: PBMCs, sampled before or after stereotactic body radiation therapy (not recorded which). This TCR came from a donor aged 50 or older with non-small cell lung cancer. CDR3 sequence reads: CASSSRTGLSIQPQHF. The CDR3 DNA reads TGTGCCAGCAGCTCCCGGACAGGGCTGAGCATTCAGCCCCAGCATTTT.